The clone carrying this TCR beta chain was observed a few times. This record comes from a study of blood T cells in healthy people across ages. It was with a sample-barcoded 5' primer and a J-beta primer mix that a second PCR of roughly 7 to 12 cycles was run. From the 5' RACE reads, TCRdb called clonotypes with MiXCR, one entry per CDR3 protein. The sample has about 640,000 distinct CDR3 sequences, approximately 50% seen once. This CDR3 region has 15 residues. Germline V gene lookup returns CDR1 MGHDK and CDR2 SYGVNS. With 6 bases clipped from V and 4 bases from J, the junction kept 11 bases outside the gene matches.

This clonotype originated in a man in his 60s in good health. Source material: blood. The rearrangement uses TRBV25-1 and TRBJ1-1, with TRBD1 identical over 7 bases. The CDR3 spells CASRGAGAGGTEAFF. For the CDR3, the DNA is TGTGCCAGCAGAGGGGCAGGGGCAGGGGGCACTGAAGCTTTCTTT.